This TCR beta chain originates from a study of T cell changes during pregnancy in multiple sclerosis. This clone was seen once. Germline V gene lookup returns CDR1 GTSNPN and CDR2 SVGIG (reference sequence). CDR3 length: 12 residues. V lost 3 bases to trimming and J lost 4 bases, with 9 bases between them. Profiling relied on immunoSEQ multiplex PCR, and the TCRdb table lists in-frame clones only, not all of them. This table holds roughly 52,000 clones, 80% to 95% found once. Sequences were derived from CD4+ T cells from peripheral blood mononuclear cells, sampled in the third trimester of pregnancy. The V gene is TRBV30, the J gene TRBJ2-5, with D maybe TRBD1 (6 bases). This TCR was sampled from a female donor with multiple sclerosis, enrolled in a pregnancy study. CDR3 DNA: TGTGCCTGGAGCCACAGGGCAGAGACCCAGTACTTC. Encoded protein: CAWSHRAETQYF.